One sample yielded the 31 T cell receptor beta chains listed below, sequenced in a study of long-term antiretroviral therapy in people with HIV. Researchers report immunoSEQ v3.0 was run at survey level. TCRdb's table, derived via immunoSEQ multiplex PCR, lists solely in-frame clones and lacks some. The sample holds about 22,000 clones, under 90% seen once. The material sequenced was unsorted PBMCs, taken 0.5 years before starting antiretroviral therapy. The receptors stem from a man between 40 and 49 years old with HIV.

V gene TRBV7-2 combines with J gene TRBJ1-5; maybe TRBD1 (5 bases). CDR1 is SGHTA, CDR2 FQGNSA, per germline. CDR3 size: 15 residues. V shed 4 bases and J shed 3 bases, with 13 bases lying between them. The CDR3 region is CASSSWGSPNQPQHF. CDR3 coding DNA: TGTGCCAGCAGCTCCTGGGGGTCCCCCAATCAGCCCCAGCATTTT.

This clone was recorded only once. This chain connects TRBV4-1 to TRBJ1-4; a possible D gene is TRBD1 (5 bases). With 1 base removed from V and 8 bases from J, the gap between germline ends came to 11 bases. CDR3 size: 14 residues. The V gene's germline CDR1 is MGHRA and CDR2 YSYEKL. Written as DNA, the CDR3 is TGCGCCAGCAGCCAAGCAATAGGGGTGGAAAAACTGTTTTTT. Translated: CASSQAIGVEKLFF.

CDR3 nucleotides: TGTGCCTGGAGTTGGACAGCTAACTATGGCTACACCTTC. Protein product: CAWSWTANYGYTF. This chain links TRBV30 with TRBJ1-2, with D possibly being TRBD1 (6 bases). Trimming removed 2 bases at V and 0 bases at J, with 7 bases between. The germline V gene has CDR1 GTSNPN and CDR2 SVGIG (reference sequence). The CDR3 loop spans 13 amino acids.

The chain links TRBV7-2 to TRBJ2-7, with no clear D. Germline-derived CDR1 and CDR2 are SGHTA and FQGNSA. The length of the CDR3 is 11 residues. V was trimmed by 4 bases and J by 7 bases, leaving 8 bases between them. The CDR3: CASSSSREQYF. The CDR3 coding sequence is TGTGCCAGCAGCTCTTCTCGAGAGCAGTACTTC.

This clone was found once. The chain couples TRBV6-6 to TRBJ2-7; 8 nucleotides align to TRBD1. CDR1 is MNHNY, CDR2 SVGAGI, per germline (reference sequence). The CDR3 loop spans 14 amino acids. J was trimmed by 7 bases and V by 8 bases; bases with no gene match: 13. CDR3 DNA: TGTGCCAGCGCAATGGGCAGGGGGCTACGGGAGCAGTACTTC. This gives the protein CASAMGRGLREQYF.

This clone has just a few counts. The V and J genes are TRBV30 and TRBJ1-2; 8 positions agree with TRBD1. Germline lookup yields CDR1 GTSNPN and CDR2 SVGIG (reference sequence). The CDR3 has 14 residues. Unmatched junction bases numbered 12, after V lost 0 bases and J lost 12 bases. CDR3 protein: CAWSVRALTGGDTF. The CDR3 nucleotides are TGTGCCTGGAGTGTACGGGCTCTCACAGGGGGTGACACCTTC. The full variable domain, in which reference TRBV30 and TRBJ1-2 provide the parts outside the CDR3, is SQTIHQWPATLVQPVGSPLSLECTVEGTSNPNLYWYRQAAGRGLQLLFYSVGIGQISSEVPQNLSASRPQDRQFILSSKKLLLSDSGFYLCAWSVRALTGGDTFGSGTRLTVV.

V usage is TRBV6-5 and J usage is TRBJ1-4, with 12 positions matching TRBD1. The CDR3 is 16 residues long. CDR1 is MNHEY, CDR2 SVGAGI, per germline. The V and J ends lost 2 bases and 7 bases, in that order; junction bases with no gene match: 5. This CDR3 is CASSYAGQGAREKLFF. CDR3 in DNA: TGTGCCAGCAGTTACGCGGGACAGGGGGCACGTGAAAAACTGTTTTTT.

This clone turned up a few times. V usage is TRBV18 and J usage is TRBJ1-1; D is possibly TRBD1 (5 bases). There are 16 residues in the CDR3. The germline V gene encodes CDR1 KGHSH and CDR2 LQKENI. Between the trimmed V and J ends, which lost 3 bases and 2 bases, there was a span of 16 bases. This CDR3 reads CASSPGPPSGNTEAFF. Here the CDR3 DNA reads TGTGCCAGCTCACCGGGACCTCCATCGGGAAACACTGAAGCTTTCTTT.

This chain links TRBV18 with TRBJ2-7; possibly TRBD1 or TRBD2 for D (5 bases each). V gave up 4 bases and J gave up 3 bases, with 10 bases separating them. The length of the CDR3 is 13 residues. Per germline, CDR1 KGHSH and CDR2 LQKENI. The CDR3 region is CASSLRDDYEQYF. CDR3 in DNA: TGTGCCAGCTCACTGAGGGACGACTACGAGCAGTACTTC.

The chain is built from TRBV9 and TRBJ1-1; D is unresolved. The germline V and J ends were trimmed by 0 bases and 11 bases, with 17 bases remaining between them. The CDR3 runs 14 residues. Germline V gene lookup returns CDR1 SGDLS and CDR2 YYNGEE. The CDR3 protein is CASSVDRQAAAAFF. The CDR3 region has the DNA TGTGCCAGCAGCGTAGATAGGCAGGCTGCTGCGGCTTTCTTT.

The chain combines TRBV25-1 with TRBJ1-4, with a weak D call TRBD1 (6 bases). This CDR3 region has 14 residues. Trimming took off 9 bases at V and 3 bases at J, with 14 bases between the two ends. CDR1 MGHDK and CDR2 SYGVNS come from the germline V gene. For the CDR3, the DNA is TGTGCCAGTAGCTGGGGGGCGGCTAATGAAAAACTGTTTTTT. Translated: CASSWGAANEKLFF.

This sequence joins TRBV5-1 and TRBJ2-2, with D hard to call. The CDR3 spans 12 residues. Germline V gives CDR1 SGHRS, CDR2 YFSETQ. V was clipped by 2 bases and J by 5 bases, with 4 bases between them. The CDR3 nucleotides read TGCGCCAGCAGCTTTACAACCGGGGAGCTGTTTTTT. This encodes CASSFTTGELFF.

The V and J genes are TRBV19 and TRBJ1-2; 7 bases align to TRBD1. The germline V gene has CDR1 LNHDA and CDR2 SQIVND (reference sequence). The CDR3 length is 15 residues. V dropped 0 bases and J dropped 3; count of bases not matched to a gene: 4. The CDR3, as DNA: TGTGCCAGTAGTATAGAACAGGGGCTCGACTATGGCTACACCTTC. Protein product: CASSIEQGLDYGYTF.

The chain recombines TRBV11-3 with TRBJ2-3, with 11 positions matching TRBD2. The germline CDR1 and CDR2 sequences are SGHNT and YENEEA. V gave up 0 bases and J gave up 6 bases; unmatched junction bases: 11. The CDR3 has 18 amino acids. CDR3 region: CASSLELAGARRGDTQYF. The CDR3 nucleotides read TGTGCCAGCAGCTTAGAACTAGCGGGGGCGCGGAGGGGGGATACGCAGTATTTT.

The sample holds a few counts of this clone. The chain links TRBV19 to TRBJ1-6, with D maybe TRBD1 (5 bases). V shed 6 bases and J shed 5 bases, with 14 bases lying between them. The CDR3 is made up of 15 amino acids. Per germline, CDR1 LNHDA and CDR2 SQIVND (reference sequence). CDR3 coding DNA: TGTGCCAGTAGCATGGCCGGAGGGGATAATTCACCCCTCCACTTT. Residues: CASSMAGGDNSPLHF.

This clone appeared a single time. J is TRBJ1-1 and V is TRBV11-1; the D is unclear. The CDR3 runs 15 residues. V lost 2 bases and J lost 0, with 10 bases in between. Germline V gives CDR1 SGHAT, CDR2 FQDESV (reference sequence). The CDR3 reads CASSLFDNLNTEAFF. For the CDR3, the DNA is TGTGCCAGCAGCTTATTTGACAACTTGAACACTGAAGCTTTCTTT.

V usage is TRBV19 and J usage is TRBJ2-5; 8 nucleotides line up with TRBD1. The CDR3 has 13 residues. V lost 6 bases, J lost 4 bases, and 4 bases stayed unmatched. CDR1 is LNHDA and CDR2 is SQIVND in the germline V gene (reference sequence). CDR3 in DNA: TGTGCCAGTAGCAACGACAGGGGAGAGACCCAGTACTTC. Translation: CASSNDRGETQYF.

This clone is medium-sized. This chain links TRBV5-5 with TRBJ1-1; a weak D match, TRBD1 (5 bases). Trimming shortened V by 0 bases and J by 1 base, and 10 bases separated the two germline ends. Germline CDR1 and CDR2: SGHKS and YYEKEE (reference sequence). This CDR3 has 15 residues. CDR3 in amino acids: CASSLEGLGNTEAFF. CDR3 in DNA: TGTGCCAGCAGCTTGGAGGGGCTCGGGAACACTGAAGCTTTCTTT.

This clone was observed a single time. V and J are TRBV18 and TRBJ2-3; D may correspond to TRBD1 or TRBD2 (7 bases each). CDR3 length: 16 residues. V gave up 3 bases and J gave up 1 base, with 14 bases separating them. Germline CDR1 and CDR2: KGHSH and LQKENI. This CDR3 is CASSPQGGKGTDTQYF. The CDR3 DNA follows: TGTGCCAGCTCACCGCAGGGGGGGAAAGGCACAGATACGCAGTATTTT.

The rearrangement links TRBV28 to TRBJ1-1, with TRBD1 matching over 7 bases. Losses at the gene ends were 8 bases for V and 10 bases for J; bases not matched to a gene: 13. This CDR3 spans 13 amino acids. The V gene's germline CDR1 is MDHEN and CDR2 SYDVKM. CDR3 sequence (DNA): TGTGCCAGCTCCGAGACAGGGTTCCCTGGAGCTTTCTTT. Amino acid sequence: CASSETGFPGAFF.

This clone was recorded once. The chain uses TRBV20-1 and TRBJ1-3; D is unresolved. V lost 3 bases to trimming and J lost 6 bases, with 6 bases between them. Germline loops: CDR1 DFQATT, CDR2 SNEGSKA (reference sequence). The CDR3 loop spans 11 amino acids. CDR3 residues: CSASPKNTIYF. CDR3 DNA sequence: TGCAGTGCTAGTCCGAAAAACACCATATATTTT.

The V call is TRBV6-1, the J call TRBJ1-2, with 8 bases identical to TRBD1. The germline CDR1 and CDR2 sequences are MNHNS and SASEGT. V dropped 1 base and J dropped 5; count of bases not matched to a gene: 3. The CDR3 sequence is 14 residues long. CDR3 DNA: TGTGCCAGCAGTGAAGGGACAGGGCTGTATGGCTACACCTTC. Its protein product is CASSEGTGLYGYTF.

The chain is built from TRBV27 and TRBJ2-3; D unresolved. Trimming shortened V by 5 bases and J by 2 bases, and 8 bases separated the two germline ends. Germline V gene data show CDR1 as MNHEY and CDR2 as SMNVEV (reference sequence). This CDR3 spans 13 amino acids. The CDR3: CASSPFFTDTQYF. CDR3 nucleotide sequence: TGTGCCAGCAGTCCCTTCTTCACAGATACGCAGTATTTT.

This clone has just one count. The chain carries TRBV11-2 and TRBJ2-3; no clear D. The germline gives CDR1 SGHAT, CDR2 FQNNGV. Trimming cost V 3 bases and J 7 bases, with 8 bases left between them. CDR3 length: 12 residues. The CDR3 DNA is TGTGCCAGCAGCTTTTGGGGAAATACGCAGTATTTT. Its protein product is CASSFWGNTQYF.

The chain links TRBV4-1 to TRBJ2-2, with a weak D call TRBD1 (5 bases). This CDR3 region has 19 residues. CDR1 and CDR2 from the germline V gene are MGHRA and YSYEKL. The germline V and J ends were trimmed by 1 base and 5 bases, with 23 bases remaining between them. The CDR3 DNA sequence: TGCGCCAGCAGCCAAGCCCGGACAACCCGACAGATTTGGACCGGGGAGCTGTTTTTT. This sequence encodes CASSQARTTRQIWTGELFF.

The chain couples TRBV9 to TRBJ2-4; 7 bases align to TRBD1. The CDR3 loop spans 13 amino acids. V was pared by 0 bases and J by 8 bases, with 2 bases of the junction left unmatched. Germline CDR1 reads SGDLS; CDR2 reads YYNGEE. CDR3 nucleotide sequence: TGTGCCAGCAGCGTAGGCCAGGGGGACATTCAGTACTTC. It specifies CASSVGQGDIQYF.

V usage is TRBV15 and J usage is TRBJ1-4; D gene uncertain. Trimming left V 0 bases short and J 8 bases short, with 16 bases between. The CDR3 totals 16 residues. Germline CDR1 and CDR2: LNHNV and YYDKDF (reference sequence). Here the CDR3 reads CATSRDPGSLGEKLFF. The DNA of the CDR3 is TGTGCCACCAGCAGAGATCCGGGCAGTTTGGGCGAAAAACTGTTTTTT.

This sequence joins TRBV7-6 and TRBJ2-1, with D uncertain. The CDR3 totals 12 residues. Deletions cut 3 bases from V and 6 bases from J, with 6 bases between. CDR1 is SGHVS and CDR2 is FNYEAQ in the germline V gene. DNA of the CDR3: TGTGCCAGCAGCTTTAGTGGCAATGAGCAGTTCTTC. This translates into CASSFSGNEQFF.

The chain employs TRBV2 and TRBJ2-1; D not certain. The CDR3 totals 13 residues. Germline CDR1 reads SNHLY; CDR2 reads FYNNEI. The CDR3 DNA reads TGTGCGATTCCCCGAGGCTCCCTTGTTGAGCAGTTCTTC. It codes for CAIPRGSLVEQFF.

This clone was observed once. V is TRBV6-1 and J is TRBJ1-5; D is possibly TRBD1 (6 bases). The CDR3 covers 15 residues. Germline values: CDR1 MNHNS, CDR2 SASEGT. Trimming removed 5 bases from V and 0 bases from J, with 11 bases in between. The CDR3 DNA reads TGTGCCAGCAGTATAGGGGGAATTAGCAATCAGCCCCAGCATTTT. Residues: CASSIGGISNQPQHF.

This chain uses TRBV19 with TRBJ2-2, with D possibly being TRBD2 (5 bases). Germline-derived CDR1 and CDR2 are LNHDA and SQIVND (reference sequence). V lost 1 base to trimming and J lost 5 bases, with 11 bases between them. This CDR3 has 15 residues. CDR3 region: CASSIGGFDTGELFF. In DNA form, the CDR3 reads TGTGCCAGTAGTATAGGAGGGTTTGATACCGGGGAGCTGTTTTTT.